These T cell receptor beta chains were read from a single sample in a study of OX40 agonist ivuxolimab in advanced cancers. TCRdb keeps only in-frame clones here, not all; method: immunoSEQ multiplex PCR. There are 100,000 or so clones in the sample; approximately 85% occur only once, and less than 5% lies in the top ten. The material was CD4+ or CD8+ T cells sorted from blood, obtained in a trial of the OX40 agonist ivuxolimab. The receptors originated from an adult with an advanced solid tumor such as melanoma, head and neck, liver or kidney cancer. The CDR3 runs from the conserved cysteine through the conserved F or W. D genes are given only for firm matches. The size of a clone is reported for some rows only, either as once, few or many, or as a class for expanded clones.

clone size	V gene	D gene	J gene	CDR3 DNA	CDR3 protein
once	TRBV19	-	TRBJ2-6	TGTGCCAGTAGTATTGACGGGACATCCAACGTCCTGACTTTC	CASSIDGTSNVLTF
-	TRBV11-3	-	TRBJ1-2	TGTGCCAGCAGCTTAGATCACATTTCTAACTATGGCTACACCTTC	CASSLDHISNYGYTF
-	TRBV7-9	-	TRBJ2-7	TGTGCCAGCAGCTTAGGGGGTGACAACGAACATAAGTACTTC	CASSLGGDNEHKYF
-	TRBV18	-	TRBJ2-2	TGTGCCAGCTCACCACAGCGGTTGGGAGGATCGAACACCGGGGAGCTGTTTTTT	CASSPQRLGGSNTGELFF
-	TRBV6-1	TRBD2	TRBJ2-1	TGTGCCAGCAGTGAATTAGCGGGACCCCTGTACAATGAGCAGTTCTTC	CASSELAGPLYNEQFF
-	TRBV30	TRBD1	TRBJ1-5	TGTGCCTGGGGCGCTCCCGGGACAGGGGAGGGAAAGCCCCAGCATTTT	CAWGAPGTGEGKPQHF
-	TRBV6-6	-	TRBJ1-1	TGTGCCAGCAGTTACTCGGGTGAAGCTTTCTTT	CASSYSGEAFF
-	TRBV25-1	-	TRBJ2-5	TGTGCCAGCAGTGAATTCGGGAAAGAGACCCAGTACTTC	CASSEFGKETQYF
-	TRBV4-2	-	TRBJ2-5	TGTGCCAGCAGCCAGAGCATAACCCCCCAAGAGACCCAGTACTTC	CASSQSITPQETQYF
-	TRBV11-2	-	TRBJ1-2	TGTGCCAGCAGCTTATCAGGGAGCCAAGGTGGCTACACCTTC	CASSLSGSQGGYTF
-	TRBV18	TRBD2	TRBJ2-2	TGTGCCAGCTCACCGAGAGCGGGAGGGTCTGGAGGCGGGGAGCTGTTTTTT	CASSPRAGGSGGGELFF
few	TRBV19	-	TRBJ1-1	TGTGCCAGTAGCATACCCCGACCTCCACGGGACACTGAAGCTTTCTTT	CASSIPRPPRDTEAFF
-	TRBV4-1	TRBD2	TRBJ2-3	TGCGCCAGCAGCCAGCGGGAGTTAACAGATACGCAGTATTTT	CASSQRELTDTQYF
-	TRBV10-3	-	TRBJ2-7	TGTGCCCTCACCCAGCCCTCTTCCTACGAGCAGTACTTC	CALTQPSSYEQYF
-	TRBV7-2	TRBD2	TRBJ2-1	TGTGCCAGCAGCTTAAGGTTGCGGGAGGGCGATGAGCAGTTCTTC	CASSLRLREGDEQFF
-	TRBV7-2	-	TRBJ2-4	TGTGCCAGCAGCTCCGAGGAAAACATTCAGTACTTC	CASSSEENIQYF
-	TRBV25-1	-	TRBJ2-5	TGTGCCAGCAGTGAAACCGGGTGGACCCAGTACTTC	CASSETGWTQYF
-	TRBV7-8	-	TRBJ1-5	TGTGCCAGCAGCTTATTACTTGGTCAGCCCCAGCATTTT	CASSLLLGQPQHF
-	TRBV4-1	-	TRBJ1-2	TGCGCCAGCAGCCAAACGACAGGACCTAGGAGCTACACCTTC	CASSQTTGPRSYTF
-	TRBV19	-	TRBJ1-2	TGTGCCAGAAACACCAGCGGGGGCTATGGCTACACCTTC	CARNTSGGYGYTF
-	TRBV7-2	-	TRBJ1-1	TGTGCCAGCAGTCGAACCGGGGGAACTGAAGCTTTCTTT	CASSRTGGTEAFF
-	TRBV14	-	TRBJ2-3	TGTGCCAGCAGCCAAGTGCGTTGGAGCACAGATACGCAGTATTTT	CASSQVRWSTDTQYF
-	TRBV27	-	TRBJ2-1	TGTGCCACCGCTCGTCGCGGCCAGATGAATGAGCAGTTCTTC	CATARRGQMNEQFF
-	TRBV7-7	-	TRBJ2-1	TGTGCTAGCAGCTTAGGAATAGCGGCCTACAATGAGCAGTTCTTC	CASSLGIAAYNEQFF
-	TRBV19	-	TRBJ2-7	TGTGCCAGTAGTATAGATGCGCAGACCGAGCAGTACTTC	CASSIDAQTEQYF
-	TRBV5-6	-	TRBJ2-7	TGTGCCAGCAGCTTGGTGCAGGGCTACGAGCAGTACTTC	CASSLVQGYEQYF
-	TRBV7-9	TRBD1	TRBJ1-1	TGTGCCAGCAGCTCCCGCCGACAGGGATCTGAAGCTTTCTTT	CASSSRRQGSEAFF
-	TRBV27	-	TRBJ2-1	TGTGCCAGCAGTTCCCCAACCCAAAGGTCCTACAATGAGCAGTTCTTC	CASSSPTQRSYNEQFF
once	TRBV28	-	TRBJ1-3	TGTGCCAGCAGCAGTCCGGACGGGACAGGAAACACCATATATTTT	CASSSPDGTGNTIYF
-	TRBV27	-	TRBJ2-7	TGTGCCAGCAGTTTCGTGGGACCTTCCTACGAGCAGTACTTC	CASSFVGPSYEQYF
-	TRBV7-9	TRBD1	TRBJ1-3	TGTGCCAGCAGCAACACTGCAGGGGGTTCTGGAAACACCATATATTTT	CASSNTAGGSGNTIYF
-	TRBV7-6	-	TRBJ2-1	TGTGCCAGCAGCTTGGCGGCAACGGGCCTACCGTACAATGAGCAGTTCTTC	CASSLAATGLPYNEQFF
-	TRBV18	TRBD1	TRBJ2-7	TGTGCCAGCTCATCCGGGACAGTACAGTACGAGCAGTACTTC	CASSSGTVQYEQYF
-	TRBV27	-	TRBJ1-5	TGTGCCAGCAGTTTTGGGGGCCCCGATCAGCCCCAGCATTTT	CASSFGGPDQPQHF
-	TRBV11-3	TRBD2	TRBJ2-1	TGTGCCAGCAGCTCCCGGACTAGCAATGAGCAGTTCTTC	CASSSRTSNEQFF
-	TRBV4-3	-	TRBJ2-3	TGCGCCAGCAGTAGGGAAGGGGGCACAGATACGCAGTATTTT	CASSREGGTDTQYF
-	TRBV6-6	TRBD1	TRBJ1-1	TGTGCCGGCAGTTGGGACAGGGGGGCTTTCTTT	CAGSWDRGAFF
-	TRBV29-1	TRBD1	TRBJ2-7	TGCAGCGTTGAAGATTGGGGTCGTATCGGACAGGCGCGCCGGAACATATACTCCTACGAGCAGTACTTC	CSVEDWGRIGQARRNIYSYEQYF
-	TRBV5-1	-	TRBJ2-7	TGCGCCAGCAGCTTGTCCTCGGGGTTCTACGAGCAGTACTTC	CASSLSSGFYEQYF
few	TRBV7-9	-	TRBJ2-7	TGTGCCAGCAGCCCCGCATCTTACTACGAGCAGTACTTC	CASSPASYYEQYF
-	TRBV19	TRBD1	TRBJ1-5	TGTGCCAGTCAACTTGGGACAGTGAATCAGCCCCAGCATTTT	CASQLGTVNQPQHF
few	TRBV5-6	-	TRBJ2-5	TGTGCCAGCAGCTTGGAGGAGCGGGAGACCCAGTACTTC	CASSLEERETQYF
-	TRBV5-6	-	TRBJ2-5	TGTGCCAGCAGCTTGGGAGGGGGTCAAGAGACCCAGTACTTC	CASSLGGGQETQYF
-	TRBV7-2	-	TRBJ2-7	TGTGCCAGCAGCTTAGCGTGGACGGCGTGGGAGCAGTACTTC	CASSLAWTAWEQYF
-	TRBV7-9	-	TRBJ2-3	TGTGCCAGCAGCTTTGAGGGGACTAGCACAGATACGCAGTATTTT	CASSFEGTSTDTQYF
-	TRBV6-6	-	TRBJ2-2	TGTGCCAGCATTCACTCCGGGGAGCTGTTTTTT	CASIHSGELFF
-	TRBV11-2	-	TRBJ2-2	TGTGCCAGCAGCTTAACGCCCTCCTGGGACACCGGGGAGCTGTTTTTT	CASSLTPSWDTGELFF
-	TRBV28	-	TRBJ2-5	TGTGCCACGGGAGCGGACGAGACCCAGTACTTC	CATGADETQYF
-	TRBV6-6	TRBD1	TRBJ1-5	TGTGCCAGCAGTCGGGACAGGGTAAATCAGCCCCAGCATTTT	CASSRDRVNQPQHF
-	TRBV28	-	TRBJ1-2	TGTGCCAGCAGTTTTTTGGCATTTCGGAGCTACACCTTC	CASSFLAFRSYTF
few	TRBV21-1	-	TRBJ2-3	TGTGCCAGCATCGGAGGGCGGTTACCAGATACGCAGTATTTT	CASIGGRLPDTQYF
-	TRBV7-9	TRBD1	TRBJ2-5	TGTGCCAGCAGGTGGCCGGGACAGGGGGCGGAGACCCAGTACTTC	CASRWPGQGAETQYF
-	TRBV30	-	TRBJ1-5	TGTGCCTGGAGTGTACTAGGGACCCCTCAGCCCCAGCATTTT	CAWSVLGTPQPQHF
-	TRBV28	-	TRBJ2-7	TGTGCCAGCAGCTTAGGAACCACCGACACCTACGAGCAGTACTTC	CASSLGTTDTYEQYF
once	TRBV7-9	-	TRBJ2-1	TGTGCCAGCAGTCCTACTACCGGGACGAAATACAATGAGCAGTTCTTC	CASSPTTGTKYNEQFF
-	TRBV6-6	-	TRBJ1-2	TGTGCCAGCAGTTACCTTAACAGGGATGGTGGTGGCTACACCTTC	CASSYLNRDGGGYTF
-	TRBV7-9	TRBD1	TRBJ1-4	TGTGCCAGCAGCTATACAGGGGGCATCGCTGAAAAACTGTTTTTT	CASSYTGGIAEKLFF
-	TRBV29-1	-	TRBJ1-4	TGCAGCGTTGTTGCCGCAACTAATGAAAAACTGTTTTTT	CSVVAATNEKLFF
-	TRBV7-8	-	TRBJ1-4	TGTGCCAGCAGTCCTCCCAAGAGAAAACTGTTTTTT	CASSPPKRKLFF